These 19 T cell receptor beta chains originate from one sample sequenced in a study of T cell responses to AZD1222 COVID-19 vaccine. TCRdb's table, derived via immunoSEQ multiplex PCR, lists solely in-frame clones and lacks some. The sample consists of about 110,000 clones, approximately 90% of them appearing once. The input for sequencing was peripheral blood, taken on day 0 of AZD1222 vaccination. These receptors all come from an adult in good health.

The chain uses TRBV10-1 and TRBJ1-5; D gene unclear. The germline V gene has CDR1 WNHNN and CDR2 SYGVQD (reference sequence). The CDR3 sequence is 13 residues long. V lost 2 bases and J 4 bases, leaving 6 bases between the germline ends. This CDR3 is CASSENWNQPQHF. The CDR3 bases are TGCGCCAGCAGTGAGAATTGGAATCAGCCCCAGCATTTT.

The chain carries TRBV7-9 and TRBJ2-1; D call uncertain. V dropped 6 bases and J dropped 5 bases, with 11 bases sitting between them. This CDR3 spans 13 amino acids. Per germline, CDR1 SEHNR and CDR2 FQNEAQ (reference sequence). As DNA, the CDR3 is TGTGCCAGCAGGGGGATGCCCAACAATGAGCAGTTCTTC. This gives the protein CASRGMPNNEQFF.

The rearrangement links TRBV5-4 to TRBJ1-3; no firm D call. The CDR3 runs to 12 residues. V lost 0 bases, J lost 6 bases, and 4 bases lay in between. Germline assignment: CDR1 SGHNT and CDR2 YYREEE (reference sequence). DNA for the CDR3: TGTGCCAGCAGCTTGGAGGAAAACACCATATATTTT. Translated, it gives CASSLEENTIYF.

The V gene is TRBV28, the J gene TRBJ2-7; D unresolved. Looked up from germline, CDR1 is MDHEN and CDR2 is SYDVKM. The CDR3 spans 12 residues. Trimming cost V 7 bases and J 5 bases, with 12 bases left between them. The CDR3 region has the DNA TGTGCCAGCACGAGTCCCGGCAACGAGCAGTACTTC. Protein sequence: CASTSPGNEQYF.

The rearrangement joins TRBV6-2 or TRBV6-3 to TRBJ1-5, with D tentatively TRBD1 (5 bases). The CDR3 spans 16 residues. Germline V gene sequence: CDR1 MNHEY, CDR2 SVGEGT. V dropped 0 bases and J dropped 2 bases, with 11 bases sitting between them. CDR3 residues: CASSYSRGLGNQPQHF. CDR3 nucleotide sequence: TGTGCCAGCAGTTACTCGAGGGGTTTAGGCAATCAGCCCCAGCATTTT.

The table lists this clone with a count of one. This chain uses TRBV4-1 with TRBJ1-5, with D perhaps TRBD1 (5 bases). The CDR3 totals 16 residues. V lost 0 bases and J lost 0, with 9 bases in between. Germline V gene sequence: CDR1 MGHRA, CDR2 YSYEKL. CDR3 nucleotide sequence: TGCGCCAGCAGCCAAGAGGGGGGGGTTAGCAATCAGCCCCAGCATTTT. It yields the protein CASSQEGGVSNQPQHF.

This chain links TRBV9 with TRBJ1-1; D is ambiguous. Germline loops: CDR1 SGDLS, CDR2 YYNGEE. V dropped 0 bases and J dropped 4 bases, with 4 bases sitting between them. This CDR3 is 12 amino acids long. The CDR3 spells CASSVESTEAFF. CDR3 coding DNA: TGTGCCAGCAGCGTAGAGAGCACTGAAGCTTTCTTT.

This chain connects TRBV19 to TRBJ2-4; D is undetermined. Trimming took off 3 bases at V and 0 bases at J, with 9 bases between the two ends. The CDR3 is made up of 15 amino acids. Germline loops: CDR1 LNHDA, CDR2 SQIVND (reference sequence). The CDR3 sequence: CASSISSGAKNIQYF. CDR3 coding DNA: TGTGCCAGTAGTATTTCATCGGGAGCCAAAAACATTCAGTACTTC.

V usage is TRBV4-1 and J usage is TRBJ1-1; TRBD1 matches 8 bases. After removal of 10 bases from V and 3 bases from J, the junction contained 10 bases not matched to a gene. The germline CDR1 and CDR2 sequences are MGHRA and YSYEKL. CDR3 length: 14 residues. The DNA for the CDR3 is TGCGCCACCACACGACAGGGGATTGACACTGAAGCTTTCTTT. Protein sequence: CATTRQGIDTEAFF.

The genes are TRBV7-9 and TRBJ2-7, with 8 nucleotides matching TRBD2. Trimming removed 6 bases from V and 7 bases from J; junction bases left unmatched: 11. Germline-derived CDR1 and CDR2 are SEHNR and FQNEAQ (reference sequence). This CDR3 region has 14 residues. Here the CDR3 DNA reads TGTGCCAGCAGTTCGGGACTAGTCCACGGTGAGCAGTACTTC. Protein product: CASSSGLVHGEQYF.

In regard to this clone: Other DNA sequences of this sample code for an identical CDR3. The chain employs TRBV24-1 and TRBJ2-3; TRBD1 might be the D (6 bases). V was pared by 3 bases and J by 3 bases, with 12 bases between. From germline, CDR1 is KGHDR and CDR2 SFDVKD. This CDR3 spans 15 amino acids. The CDR3 loop is CATSDRGSATDTQYF. The CDR3 DNA follows: TGTGCCACCAGTGATAGGGGGTCGGCGACAGATACGCAGTATTTT.

This chain uses TRBV6-1 with TRBJ2-3; TRBD1 might be the D (5 bases). The CDR3 is 14 residues long. The germline V gene encodes CDR1 MNHNS and CDR2 SASEGT. With 1 base removed from V and 3 bases from J, the gap between germline ends came to 8 bases. CDR3 nucleotides: TGTGCCAGCAGTGAAGTCAGGGCTACAGATACGCAGTATTTT. Encoded protein: CASSEVRATDTQYF.

This chain uses TRBV6-2 or TRBV6-3 with TRBJ2-5, with a possible D match to TRBD1 (6 bases). The germline V gene has CDR1 MNHEY and CDR2 SVGEGT. The CDR3 extends over 14 amino acids. Trimming stripped 2 bases from V and 7 bases from J, with 14 bases between. CDR3 sequence reads: CASSYMQGKGTQYF. CDR3 in DNA: TGTGCCAGCAGTTACATGCAGGGGAAGGGGACCCAGTACTTC.

V usage is TRBV5-8 and J usage is TRBJ2-3, with D possibly being TRBD1 (5 bases). Germline V lookup: CDR1 SGHTS, CDR2 YDEGEE. The CDR3 contains 13 residues. With 0 bases removed from V and 3 bases from J, the gap between germline ends came to 5 bases. The CDR3 DNA follows: TGTGCCAGCAGCTTGGGACAGACAGATACGCAGTATTTT. It codes for CASSLGQTDTQYF.

The V and J genes are TRBV6-1 and TRBJ1-5; D not resolved. Germline assignment: CDR1 MNHNS and CDR2 SASEGT. V was trimmed by 0 bases and J by 11 bases, leaving 11 bases between them. CDR3 length: 13 amino acids. CDR3 sequence (DNA): TGTGCCAGCAGTGAAGCGGAGTACTTGGCCCAGCATTTT. Its translation is CASSEAEYLAQHF.

The CDR3: CASRRGGATNEKLFF. DNA for the CDR3: TGTGCCAGTAGGAGGGGGGGCGCGACTAATGAAAAACTGTTTTTT. V usage is TRBV19 and J usage is TRBJ1-4; a weak D match, TRBD1 (6 bases). Looked up from germline, CDR1 is LNHDA and CDR2 is SQIVND (reference sequence). V lost 6 bases to trimming and J lost 2 bases, with 13 bases between them. The CDR3 is 15 residues long.

The chain employs TRBV27 and TRBJ1-2; D not resolved. CDR3 length: 13 residues. Deletions cut 3 bases from V and 4 bases from J, with 9 bases between. CDR1 and CDR2 (germline): MNHEY, SMNVEV (reference sequence). Here the CDR3 DNA reads TGTGCCAGCAGTTTCGGGCCAGTCTATGGCTACACCTTC. Translation gives CASSFGPVYGYTF.

For the CDR3, the DNA is TGCGCCAGCAGCTTGGGCGTCGGGCAGATGAACACTGAAGCTTTCTTT. It codes for CASSLGVGQMNTEAFF. V usage is TRBV5-1 and J usage is TRBJ1-1; no clear D. The CDR3 has 16 amino acids. CDR1 SGHRS and CDR2 YFSETQ come from the germline V gene. The V end lost 0 bases, the J end lost 0 bases, and 12 bases lay between the germline ends.

The V and J genes are TRBV6-1 and TRBJ1-5; D gene uncertain. The CDR3 loop spans 12 amino acids. V was pared by 3 bases and J by 15 bases, with 15 bases between. The germline gives CDR1 MNHNS, CDR2 SASEGT. The CDR3 region is CASSDRTRLMHF. The CDR3 nucleotides read TGTGCCAGCAGTGATAGAACGAGACTGATGCATTTT.